The following is a T cell receptor beta chain sequence with its context. The sample is drawn from a study of blood T cell repertoires in COVID-19. The wider study: Sources were T cells, B-cell-depleted T cells, or PBMCs; the material itself was cDNA or gDNA.

Method: immunoSEQ multiplex PCR; TCRdb's copy keeps in-frame clones and lacks some. The table has around 170,000 clones, about 90% seen once. Germline V gives CDR1 LNHDA, CDR2 SQIVND (reference sequence). CDR3 size: 15 residues. V was clipped by 9 bases and J by 4 bases; unmatched bases: 15. The sequencing input was PBMCs or T cells enriched from blood (not recorded which). V is TRBV19 and J is TRBJ2-7, with 7 bases lining up with TRBD2. The clonotype comes from a woman under 30 who had recovered from COVID-19. The CDR3 loop is CASDSGGLVPYEQYF. The CDR3 region has the DNA TGTGCCAGCGACTCAGGTGGACTAGTACCTTACGAGCAGTACTTC.